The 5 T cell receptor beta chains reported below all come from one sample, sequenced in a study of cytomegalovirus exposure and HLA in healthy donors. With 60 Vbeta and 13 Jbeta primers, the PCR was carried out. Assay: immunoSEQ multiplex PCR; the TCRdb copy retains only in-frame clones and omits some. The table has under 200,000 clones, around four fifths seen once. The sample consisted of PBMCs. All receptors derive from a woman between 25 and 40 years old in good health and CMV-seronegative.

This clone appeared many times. The CDR3 DNA reads as TGTGCCAGCAGTGAATGGGGGGAGACTGAAGCTTTCTTT. Translating gives CASSEWGETEAFF. The V call is TRBV25-1, the J call TRBJ1-1, with a weak D call TRBD1 (5 bases). CDR3 size: 13 residues. CDR1 and CDR2 (germline): MGHDK, SYGVNS. The V and J ends lost 1 base and 5 bases respectively, with 8 bases between them. Looking up the rest from reference TRBV25-1 and TRBJ1-1 gives the full variable domain: EADIYQTPRYLVIGTGKKITLECSQTMGHDKMYWYQQDPGMELHLIHYSYGVNSTEKGDLSSESTVSRIRTEHFPLTLESARPSHTSQYLCASSEWGETEAFFGQGTRLTVV.

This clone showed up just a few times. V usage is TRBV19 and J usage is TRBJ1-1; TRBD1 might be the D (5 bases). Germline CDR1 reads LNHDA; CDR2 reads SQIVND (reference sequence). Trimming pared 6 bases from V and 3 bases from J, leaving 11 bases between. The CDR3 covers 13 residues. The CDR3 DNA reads TGTGCCAGTAGAGCGCAGGGATACACTGAAGCTTTCTTT. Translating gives CASRAQGYTEAFF.

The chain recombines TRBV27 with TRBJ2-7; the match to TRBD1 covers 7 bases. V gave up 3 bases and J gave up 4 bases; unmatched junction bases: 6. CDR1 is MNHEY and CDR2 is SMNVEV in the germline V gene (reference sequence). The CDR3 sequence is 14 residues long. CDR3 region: CASSFSGTEYEQYF. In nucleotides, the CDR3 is TGTGCCAGCAGTTTCTCCGGGACAGAATACGAGCAGTACTTC.

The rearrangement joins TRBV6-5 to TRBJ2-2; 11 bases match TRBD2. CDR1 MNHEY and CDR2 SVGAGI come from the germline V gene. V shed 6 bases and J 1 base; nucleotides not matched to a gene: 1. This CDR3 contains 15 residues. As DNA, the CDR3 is TGTGCCAGCAGCGGACTAGCGGGGAACACCGGGGAGCTGTTTTTT. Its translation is CASSGLAGNTGELFF.

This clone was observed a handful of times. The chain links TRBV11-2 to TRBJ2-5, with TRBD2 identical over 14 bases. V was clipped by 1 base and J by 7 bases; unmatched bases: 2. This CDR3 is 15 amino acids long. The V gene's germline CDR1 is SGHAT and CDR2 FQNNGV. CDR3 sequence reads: CASSLGLAGGATQYF. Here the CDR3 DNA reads TGTGCCAGCAGCTTAGGACTAGCGGGGGGGGCGACCCAGTACTTC.